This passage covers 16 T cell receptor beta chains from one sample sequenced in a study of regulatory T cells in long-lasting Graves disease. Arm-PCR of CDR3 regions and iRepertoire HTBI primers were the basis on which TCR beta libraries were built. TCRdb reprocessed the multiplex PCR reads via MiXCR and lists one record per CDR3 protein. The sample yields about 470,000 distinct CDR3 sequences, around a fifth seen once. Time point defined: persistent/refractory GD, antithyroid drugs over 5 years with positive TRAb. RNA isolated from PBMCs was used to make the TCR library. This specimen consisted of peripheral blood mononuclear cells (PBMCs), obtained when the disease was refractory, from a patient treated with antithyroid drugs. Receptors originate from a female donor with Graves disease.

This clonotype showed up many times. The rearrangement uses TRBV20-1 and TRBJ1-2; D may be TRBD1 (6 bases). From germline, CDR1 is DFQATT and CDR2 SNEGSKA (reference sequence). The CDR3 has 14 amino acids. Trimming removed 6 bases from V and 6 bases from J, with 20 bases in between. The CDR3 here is CSATRLAGTNGYTF. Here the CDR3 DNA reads TGCAGTGCCACCCGCCTGGCAGGGACAAATGGCTACACCTTC.

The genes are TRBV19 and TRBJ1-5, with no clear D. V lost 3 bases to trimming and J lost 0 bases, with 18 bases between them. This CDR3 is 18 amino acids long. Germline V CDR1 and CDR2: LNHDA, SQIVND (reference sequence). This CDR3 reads CASSIAEGLRYSNQPQHF. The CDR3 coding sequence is TGTGCCAGTAGTATTGCGGAGGGATTACGCTATAGCAATCAGCCCCAGCATTTT.

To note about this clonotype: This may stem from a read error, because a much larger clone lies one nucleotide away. CDR3 region: CASSPIAGNYGQYF. As DNA, the CDR3 is TGTGCCAGCAGTCCCATAGCGGGAAATTACGGGCAGTACTTC. The genes are TRBV6-1 and TRBJ2-7, with 8 bases lining up with TRBD2. The CDR3 covers 14 residues. The germline gives CDR1 MNHNS, CDR2 SASEGT.

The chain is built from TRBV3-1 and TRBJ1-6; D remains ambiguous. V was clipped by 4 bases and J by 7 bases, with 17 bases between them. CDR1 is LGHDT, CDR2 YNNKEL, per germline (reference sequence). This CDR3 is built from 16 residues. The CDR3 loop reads CASSPAVRGTNSPLHF. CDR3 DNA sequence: TGTGCCAGCAGCCCCGCCGTGCGGGGAACCAATTCACCCCTCCACTTT.

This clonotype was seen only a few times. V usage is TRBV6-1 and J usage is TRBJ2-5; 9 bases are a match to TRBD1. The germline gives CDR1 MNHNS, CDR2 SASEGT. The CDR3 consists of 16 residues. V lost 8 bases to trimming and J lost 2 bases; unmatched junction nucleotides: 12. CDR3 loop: CASLRLRGTGQETQYF. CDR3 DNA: TGTGCCAGCCTTCGCCTGCGGGGGACAGGGCAAGAGACCCAGTACTTC.

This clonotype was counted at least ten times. The CDR3 sequence is CAIKSGSGSYEQYF. Here the CDR3 DNA reads TGTGCCATCAAAAGCGGGAGTGGCTCCTACGAGCAGTACTTC. The chain joins TRBV10-3 to TRBJ2-7; 8 nucleotides agree with TRBD2. CDR1 is ENHRY, CDR2 SYGVKD, per germline. The CDR3 covers 14 residues. V shed 7 bases, J shed 0 bases, and the junction held 5 bases outside the gene matches.

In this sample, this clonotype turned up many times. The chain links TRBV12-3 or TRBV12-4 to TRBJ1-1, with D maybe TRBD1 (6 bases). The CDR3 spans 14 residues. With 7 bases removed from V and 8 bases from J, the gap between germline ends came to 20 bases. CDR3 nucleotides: TGTGCCAGCACTGCCAGGGGTATGAACAACGAAGCTTTCTTT. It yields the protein CASTARGMNNEAFF.

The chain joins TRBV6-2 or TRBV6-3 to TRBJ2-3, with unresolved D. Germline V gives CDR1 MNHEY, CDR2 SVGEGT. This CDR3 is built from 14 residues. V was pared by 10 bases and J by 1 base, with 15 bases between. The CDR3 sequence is CATYDGLGTDTQYF. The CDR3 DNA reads TGTGCCACCTACGACGGGTTAGGCACAGATACGCAGTATTTT.

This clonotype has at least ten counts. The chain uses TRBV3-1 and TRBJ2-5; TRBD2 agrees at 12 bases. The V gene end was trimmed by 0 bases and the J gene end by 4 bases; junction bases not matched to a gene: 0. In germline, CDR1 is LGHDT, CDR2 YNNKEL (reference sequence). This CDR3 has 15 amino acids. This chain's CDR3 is CASSQEGLAGETQYF. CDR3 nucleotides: TGTGCCAGCAGCCAAGAGGGACTAGCGGGAGAGACCCAGTACTTC.

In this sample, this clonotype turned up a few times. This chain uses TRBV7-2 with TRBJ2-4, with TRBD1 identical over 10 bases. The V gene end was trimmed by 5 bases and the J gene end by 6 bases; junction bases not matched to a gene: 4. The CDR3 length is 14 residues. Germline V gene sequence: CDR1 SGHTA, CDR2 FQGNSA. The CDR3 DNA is TGTGCCAGCAGCACCAGACAGGGGGCAAACATTCAGTACTTC. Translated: CASSTRQGANIQYF.

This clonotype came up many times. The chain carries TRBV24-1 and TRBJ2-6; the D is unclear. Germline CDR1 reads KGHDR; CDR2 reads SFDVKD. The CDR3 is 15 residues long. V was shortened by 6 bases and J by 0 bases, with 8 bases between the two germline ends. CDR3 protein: CATSSQSSGANVLTF. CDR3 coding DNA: TGTGCCACCAGTTCCCAGAGCTCTGGGGCCAACGTCCTGACTTTC.

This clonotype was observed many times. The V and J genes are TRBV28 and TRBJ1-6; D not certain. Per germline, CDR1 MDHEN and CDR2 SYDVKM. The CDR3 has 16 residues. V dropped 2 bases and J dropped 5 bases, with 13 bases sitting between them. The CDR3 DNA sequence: TGTGCCAGCAGTTTAAACTTCTGGGGAGATAATTCACCCCTCCACTTT. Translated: CASSLNFWGDNSPLHF.

CDR3 sequence: CASSEYGEKRSEQYF. The CDR3 region has the DNA TGTGCCAGCAGTGAATACGGGGAAAAAAGAAGCGAGCAGTACTTC. The chain uses TRBV25-1 and TRBJ2-7, with a weak D call TRBD2 (5 bases). V dropped 0 bases and J dropped 6 bases, with 15 bases sitting between them. This CDR3 contains 15 residues. The germline CDR1 and CDR2 sequences are MGHDK and SYGVNS.

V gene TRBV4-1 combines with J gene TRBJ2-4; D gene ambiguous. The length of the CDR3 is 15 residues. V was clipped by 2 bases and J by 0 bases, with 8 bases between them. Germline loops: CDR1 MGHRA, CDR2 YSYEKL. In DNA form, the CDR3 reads TGCGCCAGCAGCCAACTCTTACTAGCCAAAAACATTCAGTACTTC. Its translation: CASSQLLLAKNIQYF.

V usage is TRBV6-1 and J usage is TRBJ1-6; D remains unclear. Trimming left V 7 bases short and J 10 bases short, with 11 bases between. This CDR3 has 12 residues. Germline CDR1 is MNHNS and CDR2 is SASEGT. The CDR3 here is CASNPTGSPLHF. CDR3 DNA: TGTGCCAGCAACCCGACGGGGTCACCCCTCCACTTT.

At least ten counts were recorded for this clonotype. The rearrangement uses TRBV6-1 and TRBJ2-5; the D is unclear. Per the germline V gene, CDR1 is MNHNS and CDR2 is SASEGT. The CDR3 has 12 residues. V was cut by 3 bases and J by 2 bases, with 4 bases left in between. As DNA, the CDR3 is TGTGCCAGCAGTGACCTACAAGAGACCCAGTACTTC. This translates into CASSDLQETQYF.